A single count supports the clone carrying this TCR beta chain. CDR3 length: 14 residues. The V end lost 0 bases, the J end lost 8 bases, and 13 bases lay between the germline ends. These data are taken from a study of cytomegalovirus exposure and HLA in healthy donors. Across the study: One earlier analysis, a look at around 180 million T cells, found some 100 million unique TCR beta sequences.

A multiplex PCR was run with 60 Vbeta primers and 13 Jbeta primers. Measured with immunoSEQ multiplex PCR; TCRdb has only the in-frame clones, and not every one. The sample yields over 75,000 clones, around 74% seen once. The V call is TRBV23-1, the J call TRBJ1-2; TRBD1 is a possible D gene (5 bases). TRBV23-1 is annotated as an ORF whose role is uncertain. The source is a man in his forties or fifties in good health and CMV-seropositive. The specimen was PBMCs. CDR3 amino acids: CASSQSDGGSGYTF. CDR3 bases: TGCGCCAGCAGTCAATCGGACGGGGGTAGCGGCTACACCTTC.